This TCR beta chain was retrieved from a study of T cell repertoires in cytomegalovirus infection. The wider study: Through public TCR beta signatures, both CMV infection and matching HLA type were indicated.

TCRdb re-called the reads through MiXCR, storing one row per CDR3 protein. The sample has 700,000 to 900,000 distinct CDR3 sequences, almost 30% seen once. Per germline, CDR1 SGHTA and CDR2 FQGNSA. V shed 1 base and J shed 3 bases, with 16 bases lying between them. The CDR3 extends over 16 amino acids. This clonotype came up many times. Its antigen remains unidentified. Sequences were derived from cultured CD8+ T cells from PBMCs, sampled from culture after CMV antigen stimulation. This chain connects TRBV7-2 to TRBJ2-7; D is unclear. This receptor was identified in a human donor in good health (CMV status not recorded). Some clones in this sample may be carry-over from other donors' samples. The CDR3 spells CASSLGAAPFIYEQYF. In DNA, the CDR3 is TGTGCCAGCAGCTTAGGTGCAGCCCCGTTCATCTACGAGCAGTACTTC.